Shown below are 26 T cell receptor beta chains from a single sample sequenced in a study of blood T cell repertoires in COVID-19. Libraries were prepared by immunoSEQ multiplex PCR; TCRdb keeps only in-frame clonotypes and omits some of them. The profile covers about 120,000 clones, with 84% appearing a single time and around 4.2% taken by the ten largest. The material sequenced was PBMCs or T cells enriched from blood (not recorded which). The receptors here all came from a woman in her twenties or thirties who had recovered from COVID-19.

This chain connects TRBV30 to TRBJ2-5; D is unresolved. The CDR3 is 11 residues long. Germline values: CDR1 GTSNPN, CDR2 SVGIG (reference sequence). The DNA for the CDR3 is TGTGCTTGGGGTAGCTGGGAGACCCAGTACTTC. Protein sequence: CAWGSWETQYF.

This chain joins TRBV6-1 and TRBJ2-2; 8 positions agree with TRBD1. Trimming removed 3 bases from V and 8 bases from J; junction bases left unmatched: 8. The CDR3 contains 15 residues. The germline V gene encodes CDR1 MNHNS and CDR2 SASEGT. This CDR3 is CASSDRGRNTGELFF. In nucleotides, the CDR3 is TGTGCCAGCAGTGACAGGGGGCGTAATACGGGGGAGCTGTTTTTT.

The chain joins TRBV5-5 to TRBJ1-6; D call uncertain. Germline V gene sequence: CDR1 SGHKS, CDR2 YYEKEE (reference sequence). CDR3 length: 15 residues. V lost 3 bases to trimming and J lost 0 bases, with 7 bases between them. CDR3 amino acids: CASSSASSYNSPLHF. CDR3 nucleotide sequence: TGTGCCAGCAGCTCAGCGAGCTCCTATAATTCACCCCTCCACTTT.

The chain carries TRBV3-1 (or the pseudogene TRBV3-2) and TRBJ2-7, with 7 bases lining up with TRBD1. The J segment lost 7 bases and the V segment lost 5 bases, leaving 2 bases of the junction unmatched. CDR3 size: 11 residues. From germline, CDR1 is LGHDT and CDR2 YNNKEL (reference sequence). The CDR3 DNA reads as TGTGCCAGCAGCACGGACAGGGAGCAGTACTTC. Translated: CASSTDREQYF.

The CDR3 DNA follows: TGTGCCAGCAGTAATCTAGCGGGAGGCAATGAGCAGTTCTTC. It translates to CASSNLAGGNEQFF. J is TRBJ2-1 and V is TRBV28, with TRBD2 matching 11 bases. V shed 5 bases and J 6 bases; nucleotides not matched to a gene: 3. CDR1 is MDHEN and CDR2 is SYDVKM in the germline V gene. The CDR3 has 14 residues.

The chain is built from TRBV14 and TRBJ2-7, with 14 bases that match TRBD2. The CDR3 extends over 19 amino acids. Germline CDR1 and CDR2: SGHDN and FVKESK. V was clipped by 3 bases and J by 6 bases; unmatched bases: 16. The CDR3 loop is CASSHPGLAGGLYNAEQYF. The DNA of the CDR3 is TGTGCCAGCAGCCACCCTGGACTAGCGGGAGGACTATACAACGCCGAGCAGTACTTC.

Only one count was recorded for this clone. The V call is TRBV12-3 or TRBV12-4, the J call TRBJ2-1; TRBD1 is a possible D gene (5 bases). Trimming pared 5 bases from V and 16 bases from J, leaving 12 bases between. The CDR3 extends over 10 amino acids. The CDR3: CASSDSILFF. CDR3 in DNA: TGTGCCAGCAGTGACAGTATTCTATTCTTC.

This clone was observed a single time. V is TRBV30 and J is TRBJ1-6, with a tentative D call TRBD1 (5 bases). The CDR3 is 14 residues long. The V and J ends lost 4 bases and 7 bases respectively, with 14 bases between them. The germline V gene encodes CDR1 GTSNPN and CDR2 SVGIG (reference sequence). CDR3: CAWTRGEENSPLHF. In DNA, the CDR3 is TGTGCCTGGACTCGGGGGGAGGAGAATTCACCCCTCCACTTT. Complete variable domain (other parts from reference TRBV30 and TRBJ1-6): SQTIHQWPATLVQPVGSPLSLECTVEGTSNPNLYWYRQAAGRGLQLLFYSVGIGQISSEVPQNLSASRPQDRQFILSSKKLLLSDSGFYLCAWTRGEENSPLHFGNGTRLTVT.

This chain joins TRBV5-5 and TRBJ1-5; D not resolved. Trimming left V 0 bases short and J 5 bases short, with 9 bases between. Germline CDR1 reads SGHKS; CDR2 reads YYEKEE (reference sequence). This CDR3 is 14 amino acids long. The CDR3 DNA reads TGTGCCAGCAGCTTGGGGGCAGGTTATCAGCCCCAGCATTTT. As protein: CASSLGAGYQPQHF.

A single count supports this clone. V usage is TRBV19 and J usage is TRBJ1-5; 9 nucleotides line up with TRBD1. Per germline, CDR1 LNHDA and CDR2 SQIVND (reference sequence). This CDR3 comprises 14 residues. With V trimmed by 5 bases and J by 1 base, 0 bases remained unmatched. The CDR3 sequence is CASSGTGSNQPQHF. As DNA, the CDR3 is TGTGCCAGTAGTGGGACAGGGAGCAATCAGCCCCAGCATTTT.

The chain has TRBV7-9 and TRBJ1-1; possibly TRBD1 for D (5 bases). This CDR3 has 15 amino acids. The V and J ends lost 5 bases and 4 bases respectively, with 17 bases between them. CDR1 and CDR2 from the germline V gene are SEHNR and FQNEAQ (reference sequence). DNA for the CDR3: TGTGCCAGCAGCCACAGTAGGGGATCGGGCACTGAAGCTTTCTTT. Translation gives CASSHSRGSGTEAFF.

A remark on this clone: A read error may produce the germline difference seen at one junction end. The rearrangement joins TRBV28 to TRBJ1-1, with 7 bases lining up with TRBD1. Germline loops: CDR1 MDHEN, CDR2 SYDVKM. This CDR3 comprises 15 residues. CDR3 amino acids: CASSLSTGVKTEAFF. The CDR3 bases are TGTGCCAGCAGTTTAAGTACAGGGGTGAAGACTGAAGCTTTCTTT.

The V call is TRBV18, the J call TRBJ2-7, with D perhaps TRBD2 (6 bases). The CDR3 length is 16 residues. Germline assignment: CDR1 KGHSH and CDR2 LQKENI. Trimming left V 2 bases short and J 6 bases short, with 20 bases between. The chain's CDR3 is CASSPLAGRPLREQYF. The CDR3 nucleotides read TGTGCCAGCTCACCATTGGCGGGAAGACCTCTCCGCGAGCAGTACTTC.

This clone was counted only a few times. The genes are TRBV10-3 and TRBJ2-7; TRBD1 agrees at 9 bases. Per the germline V gene, CDR1 is ENHRY and CDR2 is SYGVKD. The CDR3 covers 15 residues. Unmatched junction bases numbered 3, after V lost 2 bases and J lost 1 base. CDR3 nucleotide sequence: TGTGCCATCAGTGAGATGGACAGGGGATCCTACGAGCAGTACTTC. Its translation: CAISEMDRGSYEQYF.

The chain carries TRBV28 and TRBJ1-2, with 7 bases aligning to TRBD1. Germline V gene data show CDR1 as MDHEN and CDR2 as SYDVKM. J was trimmed by 3 bases and V by 5 bases; bases with no gene match: 9. CDR3 length: 15 amino acids. The CDR3 region is CASSPAGQGDYGYTF. The CDR3, as DNA: TGTGCCAGCAGTCCTGCGGGCCAGGGGGACTATGGCTACACCTTC.

The CDR3 reads CASSQGSRGTSSYEQYF. The CDR3, as DNA: TGCGCCAGCAGCCAAGGGAGTAGGGGGACGTCCTCCTACGAGCAGTACTTC. The V call is TRBV4-3, the J call TRBJ2-7; weak D call: TRBD1 (6 bases). Germline-derived CDR1 and CDR2 are LGHNA and YSLEER. This CDR3 spans 17 amino acids. Trimming took off 1 base at V and 0 bases at J, with 16 bases between the two ends.

There are a few counts of this clone. The J gene is TRBJ1-5, the V gene TRBV19; 8 bases are shared with TRBD1. CDR1 is LNHDA and CDR2 is SQIVND in the germline V gene (reference sequence). This CDR3 contains 16 residues. Trimming at V came to 4 bases and at J to 3 bases, leaving 8 bases not matched to a gene. CDR3 coding DNA: TGTGCCAGTAGTAGTCCGGGACAGGCTTACAATCAGCCCCAGCATTTT. Amino acids: CASSSPGQAYNQPQHF.

The chain is built from TRBV21-1 and TRBJ2-7; the listed D gene, TRBD2, was not tested against the DNA. TRBV21-1 is a documented pseudogene. This CDR3 is 15 amino acids long. The CDR3 DNA sequence: TGTGCCAGCAGCAAAGGGCTAGTCCCCTCCTACGAGCAGTACTTC. The encoded protein is CASSKGLVPSYEQYF.

This clone came up a few times. The gene calls are TRBV19 and TRBJ2-1; 7 positions match TRBD2. With 1 base clipped from V and 0 bases from J, the junction kept 9 bases outside the gene matches. Germline assignment: CDR1 LNHDA and CDR2 SQIVND (reference sequence). CDR3 length: 18 residues. The CDR3 sequence: CASSIGWASGLSYNEQFF. The CDR3, as DNA: TGTGCCAGTAGTATAGGTTGGGCTAGCGGACTCTCCTACAATGAGCAGTTCTTC.

This chain links TRBV10-2 with TRBJ2-7; 10 nucleotides align to TRBD2. V was pared by 3 bases and J by 3 bases, with 2 bases of the junction left unmatched. CDR3 size: 14 residues. CDR1 is WSHSY, CDR2 SAAADI, per germline. The CDR3 sequence is CASSDSGRNYEQYF. The DNA of the CDR3 is TGCGCCAGCAGTGATAGCGGGAGGAACTACGAGCAGTACTTC.

Written as DNA, the CDR3 is TGTGCCAGCAGGCCAGACAGTGGAAGTCCCTACGAGCAGTACTTC. Amino acid sequence: CASRPDSGSPYEQYF. The chain carries TRBV2 and TRBJ2-7, with D possibly TRBD1 on 5 matching bases. The germline gives CDR1 SNHLY, CDR2 FYNNEI. The V end lost 6 bases, the J end lost 2 bases, and 17 bases lay between the germline ends. The CDR3 has 15 residues.

The rearrangement joins TRBV4-3 to TRBJ1-4; 10 positions agree with TRBD1. This CDR3 has 17 amino acids. V lost 0 bases, J lost 8 bases, and 9 bases stayed unmatched. The V gene's germline CDR1 is LGHNA and CDR2 YSLEER. CDR3 sequence: CASSQESPGQGREKLFF. The CDR3 DNA sequence: TGCGCCAGCAGCCAAGAGTCACCGGGACAGGGGCGGGAAAAACTGTTTTTT.

The rearrangement links TRBV30 to TRBJ1-5, with D uncertain. Germline CDR1 and CDR2: GTSNPN and SVGIG (reference sequence). The CDR3 runs to 13 residues. Trimming stripped 3 bases from V and 9 bases from J, with 15 bases between. The DNA for the CDR3 is TGTGCCTGGAGCACGGGCTGGGCGGGGCCCCAGCATTTT. This encodes CAWSTGWAGPQHF.

The chain couples TRBV28 to TRBJ1-3; TRBD1 agrees at 8 bases. This CDR3 spans 19 amino acids. Germline V gene sequence: CDR1 MDHEN, CDR2 SYDVKM. J lost 0 bases, V lost 4 bases, and 14 bases had no gene match. DNA for the CDR3: TGTGCCAGCAGTTCCCCTCGGGACAGGTCCCTGAGCTCTGGAAACACCATATATTTT. Protein product: CASSSPRDRSLSSGNTIYF.

The chain joins TRBV7-3 to TRBJ1-2, with TRBD1 matching 7 bases. This CDR3 contains 15 residues. The V and J ends lost 1 base and 2 bases, in that order; junction bases with no gene match: 4. CDR1 is SGHTA, CDR2 FQGTGA, per germline. The CDR3 DNA sequence: TGTGCCAGCAGCTTAAGCGGCAGGGGGAACTATGGCTACACCTTC. Residues: CASSLSGRGNYGYTF.

The chain is built from TRBV7-9 and TRBJ1-1, with D possibly matching TRBD1 (6 bases). The CDR3 has 15 amino acids. Germline V gene data show CDR1 as SEHNR and CDR2 as FQNEAQ (reference sequence). V lost 1 base to trimming and J lost 0 bases, with 9 bases between them. The chain's CDR3 is CASSLDGQMNTEAFF. Here the CDR3 DNA reads TGTGCCAGCAGCTTAGACGGACAGATGAACACTGAAGCTTTCTTT.